This TCR beta chain derives from a study of T cell responses to AZD1222 COVID-19 vaccine. General study points: Increases in Spike-specific TCR breadth and depth were seen after two AZD1222 doses.

Of note for this clone: Its antigen is currently unknown.

The data were produced by immunoSEQ multiplex PCR, yet TCRdb's version contains in-frame clones alone and is incomplete. The sample carries about 120,000 clones, around 91% recorded once. The CDR3 extends over 12 amino acids. V lost 10 bases to trimming and J lost 7 bases, with 17 bases between them. Germline V gives CDR1 MNHEY, CDR2 SMNVEV (reference sequence). Second-dose groups at about 4 or about 12 weeks were pooled. This chain uses TRBV27 with TRBJ2-7; D perhaps matches TRBD2 (5 bases). This receptor was taken from an adult who received the AZD1222 COVID-19 vaccine. Specimen: peripheral blood, collected 28 days after the second AZD1222 dose. CDR3: CATGRTPGEQYF. The CDR3 coding sequence is TGTGCCACCGGGCGAACACCGGGGGAGCAGTACTTC.